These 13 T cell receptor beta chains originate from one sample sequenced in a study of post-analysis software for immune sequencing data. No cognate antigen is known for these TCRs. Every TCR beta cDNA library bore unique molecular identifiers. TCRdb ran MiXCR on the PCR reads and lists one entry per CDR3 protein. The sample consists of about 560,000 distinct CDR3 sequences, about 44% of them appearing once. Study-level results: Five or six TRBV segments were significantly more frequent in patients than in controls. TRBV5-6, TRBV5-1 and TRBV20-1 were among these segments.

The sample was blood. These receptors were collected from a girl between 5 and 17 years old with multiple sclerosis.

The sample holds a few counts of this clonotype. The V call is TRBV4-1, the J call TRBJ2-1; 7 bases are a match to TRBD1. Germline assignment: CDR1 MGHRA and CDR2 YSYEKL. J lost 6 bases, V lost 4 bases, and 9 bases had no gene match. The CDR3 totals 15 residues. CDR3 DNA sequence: TGCGCCAGCAGCCGAACCGGGACAGTCGTCAATGAGCAGTTCTTC. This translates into CASSRTGTVVNEQFF.

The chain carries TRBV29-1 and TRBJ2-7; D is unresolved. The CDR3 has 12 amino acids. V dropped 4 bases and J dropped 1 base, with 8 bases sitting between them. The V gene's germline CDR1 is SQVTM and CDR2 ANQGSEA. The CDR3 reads CSVGAGSYEQYF. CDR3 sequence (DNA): TGCAGCGTTGGGGCAGGTTCCTACGAGCAGTACTTC.

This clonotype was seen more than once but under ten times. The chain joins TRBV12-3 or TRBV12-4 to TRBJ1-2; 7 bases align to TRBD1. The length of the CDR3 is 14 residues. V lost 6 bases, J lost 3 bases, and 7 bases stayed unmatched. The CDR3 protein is CASRDRVGDYGYTF. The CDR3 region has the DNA TGTGCCAGCAGAGACAGGGTCGGGGACTATGGCTACACCTTC.

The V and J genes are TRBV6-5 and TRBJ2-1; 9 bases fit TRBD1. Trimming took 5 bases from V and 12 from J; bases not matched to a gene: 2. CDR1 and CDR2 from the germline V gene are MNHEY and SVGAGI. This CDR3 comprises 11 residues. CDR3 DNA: TGTGCCAGCAGTCTGGGACAGGGGCAGTTCTTC. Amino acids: CASSLGQGQFF.

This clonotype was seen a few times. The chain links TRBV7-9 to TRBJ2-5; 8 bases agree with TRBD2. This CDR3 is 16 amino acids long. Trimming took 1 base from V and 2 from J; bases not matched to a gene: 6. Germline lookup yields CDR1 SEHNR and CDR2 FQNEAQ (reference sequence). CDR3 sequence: CASSLGQREQQETQYF. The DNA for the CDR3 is TGTGCCAGCAGCTTAGGTCAGCGGGAGCAACAAGAGACCCAGTACTTC.

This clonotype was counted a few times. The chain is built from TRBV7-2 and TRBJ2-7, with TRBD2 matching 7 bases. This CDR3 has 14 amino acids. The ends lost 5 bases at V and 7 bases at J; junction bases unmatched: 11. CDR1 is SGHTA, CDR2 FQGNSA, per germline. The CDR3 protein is CASSPRGSDNEQYF. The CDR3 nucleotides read TGTGCCAGCAGCCCCCGCGGGAGCGACAATGAGCAGTACTTC.

The CDR3 DNA follows: TGCAGTGCTAGAGAGTGGCGGTCCACAGATACGCAGTATTTT. Amino acids: CSAREWRSTDTQYF. The J gene is TRBJ2-3, the V gene TRBV20-1; D is unresolved. Germline assignment: CDR1 DFQATT and CDR2 SNEGSKA (reference sequence). The CDR3 is 14 residues long. V was cut by 0 bases and J by 2 bases, with 9 bases left in between.

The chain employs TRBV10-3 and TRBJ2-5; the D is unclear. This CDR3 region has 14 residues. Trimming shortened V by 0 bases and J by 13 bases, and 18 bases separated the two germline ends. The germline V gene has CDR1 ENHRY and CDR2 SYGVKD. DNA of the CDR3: TGTGCCATCAGTGAGTCTAGCACCTCCTACGAGCGGTACTTC. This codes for CAISESSTSYERYF.

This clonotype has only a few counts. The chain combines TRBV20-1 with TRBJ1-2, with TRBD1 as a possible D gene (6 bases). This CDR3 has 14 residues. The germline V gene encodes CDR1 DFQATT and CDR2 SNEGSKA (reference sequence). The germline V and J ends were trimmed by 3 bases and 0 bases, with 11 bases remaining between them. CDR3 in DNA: TGCAGTGCTAGCCAGGGGACCGCTAACTATGGCTACACCTTC. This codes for CSASQGTANYGYTF.

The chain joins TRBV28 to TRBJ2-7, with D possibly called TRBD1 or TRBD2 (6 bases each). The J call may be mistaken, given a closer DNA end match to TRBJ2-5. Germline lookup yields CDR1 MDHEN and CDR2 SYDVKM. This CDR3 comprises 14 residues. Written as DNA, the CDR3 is TGTGCCAGCAGTTCACAGGGAGGTAGCGAGACCCAGTACTTC. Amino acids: CASSSQGGSETQYF.

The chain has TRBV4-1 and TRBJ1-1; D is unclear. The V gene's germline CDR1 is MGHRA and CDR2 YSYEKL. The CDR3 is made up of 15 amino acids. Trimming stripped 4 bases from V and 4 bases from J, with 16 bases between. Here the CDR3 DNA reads TGCGCCAGCAGCCGGGAGGTAGGTGTGGGCACTGAAGCTTTCTTT. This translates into CASSREVGVGTEAFF.

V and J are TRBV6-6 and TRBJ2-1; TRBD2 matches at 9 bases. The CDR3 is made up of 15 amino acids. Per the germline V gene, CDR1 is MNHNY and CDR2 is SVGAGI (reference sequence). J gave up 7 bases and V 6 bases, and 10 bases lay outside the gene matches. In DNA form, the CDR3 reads TGTGCCAGCAGAACTTCTAGCGGGGACCATAATGAGCAGTTCTTC. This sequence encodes CASRTSSGDHNEQFF.

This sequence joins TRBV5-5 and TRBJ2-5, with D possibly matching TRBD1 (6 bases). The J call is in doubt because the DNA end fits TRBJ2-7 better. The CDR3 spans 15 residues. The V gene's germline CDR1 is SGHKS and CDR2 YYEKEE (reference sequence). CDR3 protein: CASTFSAGAILEQYF. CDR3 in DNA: TGTGCCAGCACCTTTAGTGCAGGGGCTATCCTCGAGCAGTACTTC.